This T cell receptor (beta chain) emerged from a study of T cell responses to AZD1222 COVID-19 vaccine. Overall study results and limits: Regions left unmutated in variants are reportedly the target of nearly half of spike-specific TCRs. Donors skewed white British and female; clonal diversity was possibly underestimated. All repertoire sampling was performed exclusively after the peak T cell response.

CDR3 size: 13 residues. Germline V gene lookup returns CDR1 SGHTA and CDR2 FQGNSA. With 5 bases clipped from V and 6 bases from J, the junction kept 7 bases outside the gene matches. Only in-frame clones appear in the TCRdb table, and some are missing; sequencing was by immunoSEQ multiplex PCR. The sample's table shows about 140,000 clones. About this clone: The antigen is not known.

This TCR was sampled from an adult in good health. The chain employs TRBV7-2 and TRBJ2-7; 7 positions agree with TRBD1. The specimen was peripheral blood. The CDR3 coding sequence is TGTGCCAGCAGCGCCACACCAGGGGGCGAGCAGTACTTC. Its translation is CASSATPGGEQYF.